Below are 30 T cell receptor beta chains sequenced from a single sample in a study of blood T cells in healthy people across ages. Using a J-beta primer mix together with a sample-barcoded 5' primer, a second PCR was run for roughly 7 to 12 cycles. TCRdb redid the calling of the 5' RACE reads with MiXCR, one entry per CDR3 protein. The sample records about 640,000 distinct CDR3 sequences, roughly 58% being singletons. Input material: blood. These receptors originate from a man aged 60-69 years in good health.

The chain couples TRBV20-1 to TRBJ2-5, with TRBD2 matching over 11 bases. The germline V gene has CDR1 DFQATT and CDR2 SNEGSKA (reference sequence). The CDR3 extends over 15 amino acids. The V and J ends lost 0 bases and 5 bases, in that order; junction bases with no gene match: 5. The CDR3 nucleotides are TGCAGTGCTAGAGATGGGACTAGCGGTGGTGAGACCCAGTACTTC. Protein product: CSARDGTSGGETQYF.

A word on this clonotype: Possible read error: a much larger clone is one base away. The rearrangement links TRBV10-3 to TRBJ1-5; D is unresolved. Germline values: CDR1 ENHRY, CDR2 SYGVKD. CDR3 size: 12 residues. Written as DNA, the CDR3 is TGTGTCATCTCGGGCCCGGGTCAGCCCCAGCATTTT. Its translation: CVISGPGQPQHF.

For the CDR3, the DNA is TGTGCCATCAGTGAGTGGAACTCCGGGACAGGGGAATACAATGAGCAGTTCTTC. It yields the protein CAISEWNSGTGEYNEQFF. The chain employs TRBV10-3 and TRBJ2-1, with 10 bases fitting TRBD1. The CDR3 consists of 18 residues. The ends lost 1 base at V and 4 bases at J; junction bases unmatched: 10. Germline CDR1 and CDR2: ENHRY and SYGVKD.

V and J are TRBV5-1 and TRBJ2-3; 8 nucleotides align to TRBD1. The CDR3 loop spans 16 amino acids. V was pared by 2 bases and J by 0 bases, with 5 bases of the junction left unmatched. Per the germline V gene, CDR1 is SGHRS and CDR2 is YFSETQ. In nucleotides, the CDR3 is TGCGCCAGCAGCTTCGGACAGGGAGGTAGCACAGATACGCAGTATTTT. It encodes CASSFGQGGSTDTQYF. The whole variable domain, remainder taken from reference TRBV5-1 and TRBJ2-3, is KAGVTQTPRYLIKTRGQQVTLSCSPISGHRSVSWYQQTPGQGLQFLFEYFSETQRNKGNFPGRFSGRQFSNSRSEMNVSTLELGDSALYLCASSFGQGGSTDTQYFGPGTRLTVL.

J is TRBJ2-1 and V is TRBV20-1; D is perhaps TRBD1 or TRBD2 (6 bases each). CDR3 length: 13 residues. The germline V and J ends were trimmed by 3 bases and 5 bases, with 11 bases remaining between them. Germline CDR1 DFQATT, CDR2 SNEGSKA (reference sequence). As DNA, the CDR3 is TGCAGTGCTAGTGCAGGGGAGGACAATGAGCAGTTCTTC. This codes for CSASAGEDNEQFF.

The sample holds a few counts of this clonotype. The chain uses TRBV20-1 and TRBJ2-4, with 15 bases lining up with TRBD2. With V trimmed by 0 bases and J by 6 bases, 9 bases remained unmatched. CDR3 size: 18 residues. Germline V gene sequence: CDR1 DFQATT, CDR2 SNEGSKA (reference sequence). This CDR3 reads CSARDRGTGLAGGNIQYF. CDR3 bases: TGCAGTGCTAGAGATCGGGGAACGGGACTAGCGGGGGGAAACATTCAGTACTTC.

This clonotype showed up just a few times. This chain joins TRBV15 and TRBJ2-5; D gene uncertain. Deletions cut 5 bases from V and 5 bases from J, with 15 bases between. There are 14 residues in the CDR3. CDR1 is LNHNV and CDR2 is YYDKDF in the germline V gene (reference sequence). The CDR3 loop is CATSSGSPRETQYF. DNA for the CDR3: TGTGCCACCAGCTCTGGGTCACCAAGGGAGACCCAGTACTTC.

This chain links TRBV27 with TRBJ1-1; 8 nucleotides agree with TRBD1. With V trimmed by 6 bases and J by 1 base, 7 bases remained unmatched. The CDR3 has 15 amino acids. Germline V gives CDR1 MNHEY, CDR2 SMNVEV (reference sequence). As DNA, the CDR3 is TGTGCCAGCAGCCGTTGGACAGGGAGGAACACTGAAGCTTTCTTT. This encodes CASSRWTGRNTEAFF.

The chain recombines TRBV24-1 with TRBJ1-6; D not certain. CDR1 KGHDR and CDR2 SFDVKD come from the germline V gene. The CDR3 runs to 15 residues. Trimming pared 7 bases from V and 8 bases from J, leaving 17 bases between. This chain's CDR3 is CATRLEQPLDSPLHF. The DNA for the CDR3 is TGTGCCACCAGACTTGAGCAGCCGCTCGATTCACCCCTCCACTTT.

The chain combines TRBV6-5 with TRBJ1-2, with TRBD1 as a possible D gene (5 bases). CDR3 length: 14 amino acids. V shed 10 bases and J shed 2 bases, with 17 bases lying between them. Germline assignment: CDR1 MNHEY and CDR2 SVGAGI. The CDR3 DNA reads as TGTGCCAAATCAATGGGGACGTGGAACTATGGCTACACCTTC. Protein product: CAKSMGTWNYGYTF.

This chain connects TRBV10-3 to TRBJ1-1; D is perhaps TRBD1 (6 bases). V was shortened by 6 bases and J by 1 base, with 15 bases between the two germline ends. The germline gives CDR1 ENHRY, CDR2 SYGVKD. The CDR3 runs 15 residues. The CDR3 region is CAIREIDRKNTEAFF. The CDR3 DNA follows: TGTGCCATCAGGGAAATCGACAGGAAGAACACTGAAGCTTTCTTT.

J is TRBJ2-2 and V is TRBV6-1; 8 bases align to TRBD1. From germline, CDR1 is MNHNS and CDR2 SASEGT. With V trimmed by 7 bases and J by 4 bases, 8 bases remained unmatched. There are 15 residues in the CDR3. The CDR3 sequence: CASIMDRAATGELFF. CDR3 DNA sequence: TGTGCCAGCATTATGGACAGGGCGGCCACCGGGGAGCTGTTTTTT.

The chain joins TRBV29-1 to TRBJ2-3; 12 bases are shared with TRBD2. Germline CDR1 SQVTM, CDR2 ANQGSEA. Trimming removed 6 bases from V and 4 bases from J; junction bases left unmatched: 5. This CDR3 region has 14 residues. The chain's CDR3 is CSVRTSGVADTQYF. The CDR3 DNA sequence: TGCAGCGTCCGGACTAGCGGGGTCGCAGATACGCAGTATTTT.

V usage is TRBV15 and J usage is TRBJ2-4; 9 bases are a match to TRBD1. TRBJ2-7 explains the end of the DNA better; the J call may be wrong. The germline CDR1 and CDR2 sequences are LNHNV and YYDKDF (reference sequence). There are 16 residues in the CDR3. CDR3 protein: CATSRDGGTGSNEQYF. Written as DNA, the CDR3 is TGTGCCACCAGCAGAGATGGCGGGACAGGGTCCAACGAGCAGTACTTC.

This clonotype came up once. The V call is TRBV6-1, the J call TRBJ2-7; 7 nucleotides align to TRBD2. V gave up 6 bases and J gave up 2 bases; unmatched junction bases: 10. Germline CDR1 reads MNHNS; CDR2 reads SASEGT. The CDR3 has 15 amino acids. CDR3 sequence reads: CASSLEGGATYEQYF. The CDR3 nucleotides read TGTGCCAGCAGCCTCGAGGGAGGGGCCACCTACGAGCAGTACTTC.

This clonotype was detected only a few times. The rearrangement uses TRBV9 and TRBJ2-1; possible D gene TRBD1, 6 bases. The ends were cut back, 0 bases at V and 7 bases at J, with 14 bases in the middle. The CDR3 is made up of 15 amino acids. Germline CDR1 reads SGDLS; CDR2 reads YYNGEE. The CDR3 nucleotides are TGTGCCAGCAGCGTAGGGGGGCAGGGATGGAATGAGCAGTTCTTC. This encodes CASSVGGQGWNEQFF.

This clonotype was found a few times. The chain recombines TRBV12-3 or TRBV12-4 with TRBJ2-7; D remains unclear. The ends were cut back, 2 bases at V and 5 bases at J, with 7 bases in the middle. The CDR3 length is 12 residues. The CDR3 reads CASSLHGHEQYF. CDR3 coding DNA: TGTGCCAGCAGTTTACATGGCCACGAGCAGTACTTC.

There are a few counts of this clonotype. The V gene is TRBV5-6, the J gene TRBJ2-1, with D possibly being TRBD1 or TRBD2 (5 bases each). CDR1 SGHDT and CDR2 YYEEEE come from the germline V gene. V dropped 0 bases and J dropped 6 bases, with 10 bases sitting between them. The CDR3 sequence is 14 residues long. CDR3 in amino acids: CASSLVGAANEQFF. CDR3 DNA: TGTGCCAGCAGCTTGGTCGGGGCAGCCAATGAGCAGTTCTTC.

The CDR3 region has the DNA TGTGCCAGCAGCCGGGACCGTTATGGCTACACCTTC. Its protein product is CASSRDRYGYTF. This rearrangement joins TRBV7-2 to TRBJ1-2; perhaps TRBD1 as D (5 bases). The CDR3 extends over 12 amino acids. V lost 5 bases and J 5 bases, leaving 9 bases between the germline ends. Per the germline V gene, CDR1 is SGHTA and CDR2 is FQGNSA.

The rearrangement uses TRBV11-2 and TRBJ2-7; D remains unclear. V lost 1 base and J lost 6, with 13 bases in between. Germline V gives CDR1 SGHAT, CDR2 FQNNGV. The CDR3 loop spans 14 amino acids. The CDR3 DNA reads TGTGCCAGCAGCTTAGTCTCTAGGGAAGGCGAGCAGTACTTC. Translating it yields CASSLVSREGEQYF. The full variable domain, in which reference TRBV11-2 and TRBJ2-7 provide the parts outside the CDR3, is EAGVAQSPRYKIIEKRQSVAFWCNPISGHATLYWYQQILGQGPKLLIQFQNNGVVDDSQLPKDRFSAERLKGVDSTLKIQPAKLEDSAVYLCASSLVSREGEQYFGPGTRLTVT.

The chain carries TRBV7-2 and TRBJ1-1; D call uncertain. V lost 1 base to trimming and J lost 4 bases, with 10 bases between them. Germline lookup yields CDR1 SGHTA and CDR2 FQGNSA. The CDR3 is 14 amino acids. This CDR3 is CASSLEQLSTEAFF. CDR3 bases: TGTGCCAGCAGCTTAGAACAGTTGAGCACTGAAGCTTTCTTT.

CDR3 sequence reads: CSATFPRDQETQYF. The DNA for the CDR3 is TGCAGTGCCACATTCCCTCGGGACCAAGAGACCCAGTACTTC. This chain joins TRBV20-1 and TRBJ2-5; unclear D gene. There are 14 residues in the CDR3. Looked up from germline, CDR1 is DFQATT and CDR2 is SNEGSKA (reference sequence). Trimming took off 6 bases at V and 0 bases at J, with 14 bases between the two ends.

This clonotype occurred once. The chain has TRBV27 and TRBJ2-6; 7 bases align to TRBD1. V lost 6 bases and J lost 2; bases outside the gene matches: 7. CDR1 and CDR2 (germline): MNHEY, SMNVEV (reference sequence). The length of the CDR3 is 16 residues. The DNA of the CDR3 is TGTGCCAGCAGACCCGGTCAGGGGGCTGGGGCCAACGTCCTGACTTTC. This gives the protein CASRPGQGAGANVLTF.

This clonotype was seen a few times. The CDR3 loop is CASSKVGSGGTQFF. The DNA for the CDR3 is TGTGCCAGCAGCAAAGTAGGAAGCGGGGGGACACAGTTCTTC. The V and J genes are TRBV21-1 and TRBJ2-1; TRBD2 is taken as the D call from the table, unchecked against the DNA. TRBV21-1 is a documented pseudogene. The CDR3 has 14 residues.

This clonotype was seen more than once but under ten times. V usage is TRBV7-2 and J usage is TRBJ1-2, with a weak D call TRBD1 (5 bases). The germline V gene has CDR1 SGHTA and CDR2 FQGNSA. V was pared by 5 bases and J by 4 bases, with 14 bases between. The CDR3 consists of 14 residues. The chain's CDR3 is CASSLQGFVYGYTF. DNA of the CDR3: TGTGCCAGCAGCCTTCAGGGCTTTGTCTATGGCTACACCTTC.

This rearrangement joins TRBV5-1 to TRBJ2-7; D is ambiguous. The V gene's germline CDR1 is SGHRS and CDR2 YFSETQ. Trimming removed 0 bases from V and 2 bases from J, with 9 bases in between. The CDR3 spans 14 residues. CDR3 in amino acids: CASSLAETAYEQYF. In nucleotides, the CDR3 is TGCGCCAGCAGCTTGGCAGAAACTGCCTACGAGCAGTACTTC.

The V call is TRBV5-1, the J call TRBJ2-5, with D unresolved. V shed 4 bases and J shed 11 bases, with 24 bases lying between them. The germline V gene encodes CDR1 SGHRS and CDR2 YFSETQ. CDR3 length: 15 amino acids. This CDR3 reads CASSPRPLVLGEQYF. The CDR3 DNA is TGCGCCAGCAGCCCCCGCCCCCTGGTATTAGGTGAGCAGTACTTC.

The chain combines TRBV10-1 with TRBJ2-5; 12 bases are shared with TRBD2. The CDR3 extends over 19 amino acids. Germline CDR1 and CDR2: WNHNN and SYGVQD (reference sequence). J was trimmed by 11 bases and V by 8 bases; bases with no gene match: 27. CDR3 protein: CASGPRLAGGRKSYNEQYF. The CDR3 DNA follows: TGCGCCAGCGGCCCGCGGCTAGCGGGGGGGCGGAAGTCCTACAATGAGCAGTACTTC.

CDR3: CASSSLTDPYEQYF. The CDR3 DNA reads as TGTGCCAGCAGCTCGCTTACGGATCCCTACGAGCAGTACTTC. V gene TRBV7-9 combines with J gene TRBJ2-7; D gene uncertain. The germline V gene encodes CDR1 SEHNR and CDR2 FQNEAQ (reference sequence). The CDR3 is made up of 14 amino acids. The V gene lost 4 bases and the J gene lost 2 bases, with 12 bases spanning the gap.

V usage is TRBV5-1 and J usage is TRBJ2-3; D is possibly TRBD2 (6 bases). V lost 0 bases and J lost 0, with 11 bases in between. Germline assignment: CDR1 SGHRS and CDR2 YFSETQ. The CDR3 contains 16 residues. The CDR3 spells CASSLVFRESTDTQYF. The CDR3 region has the DNA TGCGCCAGCAGCTTGGTTTTTCGGGAGAGCACAGATACGCAGTATTTT. The complete variable domain, with remaining parts taken from reference TRBV5-1 and TRBJ2-3, reads KAGVTQTPRYLIKTRGQQVTLSCSPISGHRSVSWYQQTPGQGLQFLFEYFSETQRNKGNFPGRFSGRQFSNSRSEMNVSTLELGDSALYLCASSLVFRESTDTQYFGPGTRLTVL.